This TCR beta chain was recorded in a study of identical twins. From the 5' RACE reads, TCRdb called clonotypes with MiXCR, one entry per CDR3 protein. This sample has 690,000 or so distinct CDR3 sequences, with 6% to 6.5% found just once. Ten or more counts support this clonotype. V dropped 3 bases and J dropped 7 bases, with 12 bases sitting between them. CDR1 and CDR2 from the germline V gene are SQVTM and ANQGSEA. The CDR3 loop spans 12 amino acids. V is TRBV29-1 and J is TRBJ1-2; D unresolved. The origin of this receptor is a man between 18 and 35 years old in good health. The sample consisted of naive T cells sorted from blood. In DNA form, the CDR3 reads TGCAGCGTTGACCGGGGATTAGGTGGCTACACCTTC. Its protein product is CSVDRGLGGYTF.